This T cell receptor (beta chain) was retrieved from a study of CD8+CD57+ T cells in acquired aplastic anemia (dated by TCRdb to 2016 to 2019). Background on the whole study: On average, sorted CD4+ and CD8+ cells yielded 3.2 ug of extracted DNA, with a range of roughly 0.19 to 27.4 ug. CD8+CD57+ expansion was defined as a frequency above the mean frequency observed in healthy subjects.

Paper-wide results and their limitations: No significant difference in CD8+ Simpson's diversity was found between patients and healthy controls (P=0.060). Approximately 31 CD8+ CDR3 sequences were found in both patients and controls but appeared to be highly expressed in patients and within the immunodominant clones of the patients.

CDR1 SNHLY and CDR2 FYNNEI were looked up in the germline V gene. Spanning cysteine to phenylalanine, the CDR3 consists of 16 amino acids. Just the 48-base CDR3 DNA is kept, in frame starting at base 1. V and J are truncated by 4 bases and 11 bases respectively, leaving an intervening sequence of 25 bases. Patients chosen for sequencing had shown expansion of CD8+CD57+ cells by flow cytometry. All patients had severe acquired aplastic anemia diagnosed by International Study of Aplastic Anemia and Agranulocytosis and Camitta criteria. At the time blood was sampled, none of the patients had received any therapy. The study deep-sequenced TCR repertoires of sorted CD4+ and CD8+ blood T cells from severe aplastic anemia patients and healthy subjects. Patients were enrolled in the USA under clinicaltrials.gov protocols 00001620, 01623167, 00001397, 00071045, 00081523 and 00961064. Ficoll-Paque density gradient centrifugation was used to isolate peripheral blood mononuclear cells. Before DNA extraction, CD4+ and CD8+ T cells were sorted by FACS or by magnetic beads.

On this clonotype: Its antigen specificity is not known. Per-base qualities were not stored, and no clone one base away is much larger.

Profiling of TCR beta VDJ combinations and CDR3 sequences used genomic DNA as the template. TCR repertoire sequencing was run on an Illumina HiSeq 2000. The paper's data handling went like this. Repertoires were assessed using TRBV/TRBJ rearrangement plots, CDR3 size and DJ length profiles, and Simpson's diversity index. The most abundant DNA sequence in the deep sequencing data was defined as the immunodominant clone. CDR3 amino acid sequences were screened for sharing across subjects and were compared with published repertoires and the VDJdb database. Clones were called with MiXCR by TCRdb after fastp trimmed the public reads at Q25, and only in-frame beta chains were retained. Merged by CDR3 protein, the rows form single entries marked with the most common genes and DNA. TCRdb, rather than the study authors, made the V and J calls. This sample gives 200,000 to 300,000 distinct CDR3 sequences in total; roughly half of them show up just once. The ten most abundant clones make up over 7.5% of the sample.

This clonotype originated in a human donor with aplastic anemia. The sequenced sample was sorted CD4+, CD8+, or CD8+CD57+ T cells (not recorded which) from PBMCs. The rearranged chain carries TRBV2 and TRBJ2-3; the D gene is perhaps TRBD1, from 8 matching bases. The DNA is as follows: TGTGCCAGCAGTGTTGGGGAACAGGGGGACTACAATGAGCAGTATTTT. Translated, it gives CASSVGEQGDYNEQYF.